The 26 T cell receptor beta chains below were found in one sample sequenced in a study of T cells after posttransplantation cyclophosphamide. A marrow graft followed busulfan-fludarabine conditioning, with cyclophosphamide on days +3 and +4. The data were produced by immunoSEQ multiplex PCR, yet TCRdb's version contains in-frame clones alone and is incomplete. Altogether about 12,000 clones were found in the sample, and no singletons occur. The sequences come from PBMCs, collected after allogeneic stem cell transplant with posttransplant cyclophosphamide. The receptors come from a female patient in her thirties or forties who received an allogeneic stem cell transplant from a related donor, was CMV-positive, and had acute GVHD only. Some T cells may have come from the graft donor.

This clone occurred many times. The V gene is TRBV7-2, the J gene TRBJ1-2, with D possibly being TRBD1 (5 bases). CDR3 length equals 13 residues. Germline CDR1 and CDR2: SGHTA and FQGNSA. V was pared by 4 bases and J by 4 bases, with 10 bases between. For the CDR3, the DNA is TGTGCCAGCAGCTCGACAGTTTTCTATGGCTACACCTTC. It yields the protein CASSSTVFYGYTF. The full variable domain, its missing parts supplied by reference TRBV7-2 and TRBJ1-2, is GAGVSQSPSNKVTEKGKDVELRCDPISGHTALYWYRQSLGQGLEFLIYFQGNSAPDKSGLPSDRFSAERTGGSVSTLTIQRTQQEDSAVYLCASSSTVFYGYTFGSGTRLTVV.

This clone was found many times. The gene calls are TRBV6-5 and TRBJ1-1; a possible D gene is TRBD1 (6 bases). Germline V gene data show CDR1 as MNHEY and CDR2 as SVGAGI. This CDR3 contains 15 residues. The ends were cut back, 7 bases at V and 0 bases at J, with 15 bases in the middle. The CDR3 spells CASKGLDRLNTEAFF. DNA for the CDR3: TGTGCCAGCAAAGGGCTAGACAGGCTGAACACTGAAGCTTTCTTT.

This clone has ten or more counts. The V and J genes are TRBV7-6 and TRBJ2-1; weak D call: TRBD2 (5 bases). Trimming removed 1 base from V and 6 bases from J, with 10 bases in between. This CDR3 has 14 amino acids. The germline CDR1 and CDR2 sequences are SGHVS and FNYEAQ. CDR3 nucleotide sequence: TGTGCCAGCAGCTTAGTCAGCCGGGGCAATGAGCAGTTCTTC. It yields the protein CASSLVSRGNEQFF. Using reference TRBV7-6 and TRBJ2-1 for the parts outside the CDR3, the full variable domain is GAGVSQSPRYKVTKRGQDVALRCDPISGHVSLYWYRQALGQGPEFLTYFNYEAQQDKSGLPNDRFSAERPEGSISTLTIQRTEQRDSAMYRCASSLVSRGNEQFFGPGTRLTVL.

This clone was seen repeatedly, ten times or more. The chain employs TRBV11-2 and TRBJ1-3; D is possibly TRBD1 (6 bases). Germline CDR1 is SGHAT and CDR2 is FQNNGV. V gave up 5 bases and J gave up 0 bases, with 14 bases separating them. The CDR3 loop spans 16 amino acids. This chain's CDR3 is CASSRAGVTSGNTIYF. The CDR3 bases are TGTGCCAGCAGCCGTGCAGGGGTTACCTCTGGAAACACCATATATTTT.

This clone has at least ten counts. Mismatch with germline at one junction end may stem from a read error. The CDR3 region has the DNA TGTGCCAGCAGCTACGGGACTAGCGGGGGGTCGAAGCACTTC. This sequence encodes CASSYGTSGGSKHF. The gene calls are TRBV7-2 and TRBJ2-7; TRBD2 matches 15 bases. The CDR3 has 14 amino acids. The germline CDR1 and CDR2 sequences are SGHTA and FQGNSA.

This clone was detected many times. The J gene is TRBJ2-1, the V gene TRBV27; perhaps TRBD2 as D (6 bases). CDR1 MNHEY and CDR2 SMNVEV come from the germline V gene (reference sequence). The ends were cut back, 5 bases at V and 8 bases at J, with 19 bases in the middle. This CDR3 region has 15 residues. The CDR3 sequence: CASSLPGGGEDEQFF. As DNA, the CDR3 is TGTGCCAGCAGTCTCCCCGGGGGAGGTGAGGATGAGCAGTTCTTC.

This clone has at least ten counts. The genes are TRBV10-3 and TRBJ2-6; tentatively, D is TRBD1 (5 bases). The CDR3 has 15 amino acids. The germline V gene encodes CDR1 ENHRY and CDR2 SYGVKD. Trimming removed 8 bases at V and 0 bases at J, with 11 bases between. CDR3 sequence (DNA): TGTGCCATCGGGGCTACGATCTCTGGGGCCAACGTCCTGACTTTC. It yields the protein CAIGATISGANVLTF.

The chain couples TRBV29-1 to TRBJ2-5; 11 bases agree with TRBD1. Unmatched junction bases numbered 3, after V lost 7 bases and J lost 5 bases. The germline gives CDR1 SQVTM, CDR2 ANQGSEA. This CDR3 is 12 amino acids long. CDR3 sequence (DNA): TGCAGCGCAGGACAGGGGGCCGAGACCCAGTACTTC. The encoded protein is CSAGQGAETQYF.

This clone was observed at least ten times. This chain links TRBV13 with TRBJ1-1; unclear D gene. Trimming pared 5 bases from V and 4 bases from J, leaving 8 bases between. Germline V gives CDR1 PRHDT, CDR2 FYEKMQ (reference sequence). This CDR3 contains 12 residues. The CDR3 sequence is CASSPVFTEAFF. Written as DNA, the CDR3 is TGTGCCAGCAGCCCGGTTTTCACTGAAGCTTTCTTT.

Many counts were recorded for this clone. The J gene is TRBJ1-3, the V gene TRBV28; TRBD1 matches at 7 bases. V gave up 3 bases and J gave up 4 bases; unmatched junction bases: 6. This CDR3 contains 15 residues. Germline CDR1 MDHEN, CDR2 SYDVKM. For the CDR3, the DNA is TGTGCCAGCAGTTTTGGAGGGGGCGCCGGAAACACCATATATTTT. Residues: CASSFGGGAGNTIYF. Supplemented by reference TRBV28 and TRBJ1-3, the full variable domain reads DVKVTQSSRYLVKRTGEKVFLECVQDMDHENMFWYRQDPGLGLRLIYFSYDVKMKEKGDIPEGYSVSREKKERFSLILESASTNQTSMYLCASSFGGGAGNTIYFGEGSWLTVV.

The gene calls are TRBV11-2 and TRBJ1-2; the match to TRBD1 covers 7 bases. Trimming at V came to 0 bases and at J to 1 base, leaving 5 bases not matched to a gene. The CDR3 extends over 16 amino acids. Germline CDR1 and CDR2: SGHAT and FQNNGV. The CDR3 loop is CASSLEGGSSNYGYTF. Here the CDR3 DNA reads TGTGCCAGCAGCTTAGAAGGGGGCAGCAGTAACTATGGCTACACCTTC.

At least ten counts were recorded for this clone. The chain links TRBV10-3 to TRBJ2-3; perhaps TRBD2 as D (5 bases). The CDR3 runs to 13 residues. V lost 9 bases to trimming and J lost 5 bases, with 15 bases between them. CDR1 is ENHRY and CDR2 is SYGVKD in the germline V gene. CDR3 residues: CAIPGKRVDTQYF. The CDR3, as DNA: TGTGCCATACCGGGAAAGCGTGTAGATACGCAGTATTTT.

In its sample, this clone was seen many times. The chain couples TRBV7-2 to TRBJ2-2; 12 bases match TRBD1. Germline CDR1 is SGHTA and CDR2 is FQGNSA. This CDR3 region has 15 residues. V lost 6 bases and J lost 7; bases outside the gene matches: 6. The CDR3: CASRAGTGGSGELFF. In nucleotides, the CDR3 is TGTGCCAGCAGAGCCGGGACAGGGGGCAGCGGGGAGCTGTTTTTT.

This clone came up a few times. The rearrangement links TRBV30 to TRBJ2-1; 9 bases map to TRBD2. Germline CDR1 GTSNPN, CDR2 SVGIG (reference sequence). The CDR3 contains 17 residues. With V trimmed by 1 base and J by 3 bases, 10 bases remained unmatched. CDR3 bases: TGTGCCTGGAGTGAACGACCTCTAGCGGGGTACTACAATGAGCAGTTCTTC. Translating gives CAWSERPLAGYYNEQFF.

Only a few counts were recorded for this clone. The J gene is TRBJ2-3, the V gene TRBV7-9, with unresolved D. The CDR3 is 13 residues long. With 6 bases removed from V and 0 bases from J, the gap between germline ends came to 7 bases. Germline loops: CDR1 SEHNR, CDR2 FQNEAQ (reference sequence). The CDR3 DNA follows: TGTGCCAGCAGGTCCGGTAGCACAGATACGCAGTATTTT. It translates to CASRSGSTDTQYF.

This clone has ten or more counts. CDR3 protein: CASSFRGGETQYF. The CDR3 DNA reads as TGTGCCAGCAGCTTTAGGGGAGGAGAGACCCAGTACTTC. The chain combines TRBV7-6 with TRBJ2-5, with D possibly TRBD2 on 6 matching bases. Germline V gives CDR1 SGHVS, CDR2 FNYEAQ. The CDR3 extends over 13 amino acids. Trimming took 3 bases from V and 4 from J, leaving 9 bases between them.

This clone was recorded at least ten times. This chain connects TRBV6-6 to TRBJ2-5, with TRBD2 matching 8 bases. J gave up 4 bases and V 6 bases, and 4 bases lay outside the gene matches. Germline V gene lookup returns CDR1 MNHNY and CDR2 SVGAGI (reference sequence). CDR3 length: 13 amino acids. CDR3 in DNA: TGTGCCAGCAGATCGGGACTAGTAGAGACCCAGTACTTC. It encodes CASRSGLVETQYF.

This clone was found many times. The chain recombines TRBV18 with TRBJ1-2; no clear D gene. Trimming removed 3 bases at V and 2 bases at J, with 10 bases between. Per the germline V gene, CDR1 is KGHSH and CDR2 is LQKENI. This CDR3 region has 14 residues. In DNA form, the CDR3 reads TGTGCCAGCTCACCTAATACGGGGAACTATGGCTACACCTTC. Protein: CASSPNTGNYGYTF.

In its sample, this clone was seen a few times. V and J are TRBV11-2 and TRBJ1-5; 8 bases agree with TRBD1. Germline V gene sequence: CDR1 SGHAT, CDR2 FQNNGV. CDR3 length equals 15 residues. The V segment lost 0 bases and the J segment 6 bases; nucleotides outside the gene matches: 4. CDR3 sequence: CASSLEAGGSQPQHF. The CDR3 nucleotides read TGTGCCAGCAGCTTAGAGGCAGGGGGCAGTCAGCCCCAGCATTTT.

In this sample, this clone turned up many times. The genes are TRBV4-1 and TRBJ2-5, with a tentative D call TRBD2 (6 bases). V was shortened by 1 base and J by 7 bases, with 16 bases between the two germline ends. Germline V gene lookup returns CDR1 MGHRA and CDR2 YSYEKL. The CDR3 is 15 amino acids. The CDR3 region is CASSQGAGSLGTQYF. The CDR3 bases are TGCGCCAGCAGCCAAGGGGCGGGATCCTTAGGGACCCAGTACTTC.

In this sample, this clone turned up many times. The chain couples TRBV6-1 to TRBJ2-6; 9 nucleotides align to TRBD1. This CDR3 has 20 amino acids. From germline, CDR1 is MNHNS and CDR2 SASEGT. V gave up 2 bases and J gave up 0 bases; unmatched junction bases: 11. In DNA, the CDR3 is TGTGCCAGCAGTGAAAGGACAGGGGCGAATACTTTCTCTGGGGCCAACGTCCTGACTTTC. Translated, it gives CASSERTGANTFSGANVLTF.

This clone was observed a handful of times. The chain links TRBV7-8 to TRBJ2-3; 10 bases agree with TRBD2. V gave up 7 bases and J gave up 5 bases; unmatched junction bases: 9. This CDR3 has 15 amino acids. Germline CDR1 reads SGHVS; CDR2 reads FQNEAQ. CDR3 coding DNA: TGTGCCAGCAACCAAGCGGGGGGGCCTTTAGATACGCAGTATTTT. Protein product: CASNQAGGPLDTQYF.

The sample holds many counts of this clone. J is TRBJ2-3 and V is TRBV2; D might be TRBD1 (6 bases). CDR1 is SNHLY and CDR2 is FYNNEI in the germline V gene. V gave up 3 bases and J gave up 1 base, with 11 bases separating them. The CDR3 contains 15 residues. The CDR3 DNA reads TGTGCCAGCAGTGACGGCAGGGGAGGCACAGATACGCAGTATTTT. Encoded protein: CASSDGRGGTDTQYF.

The genes are TRBV23-1 and TRBJ1-2, with D possibly matching TRBD1 (5 bases). TRBV23-1 is filed as an ORF, its function uncertain. The CDR3 is 13 amino acids. Trimming removed 2 bases from V and 7 bases from J, with 11 bases in between. This CDR3 is CASSQGGAGGYTF. CDR3 nucleotides: TGCGCCAGCAGTCAAGGAGGGGCCGGTGGCTACACCTTC.

The V gene is TRBV27, the J gene TRBJ2-5; TRBD1 agrees at 12 bases. From germline, CDR1 is MNHEY and CDR2 SMNVEV (reference sequence). Germline trimming cut 6 bases from V and 2 bases from J; bases unmatched to any gene: 4. The CDR3 runs to 15 residues. DNA of the CDR3: TGTGCCAGCAGCCGGGACAGGGGGCAACAAGAGACCCAGTACTTC. Its protein is CASSRDRGQQETQYF.

This clone occurred many times. This sequence joins TRBV2 and TRBJ2-4; perhaps TRBD1 as D (7 bases). The CDR3 sequence is 16 residues long. Trimming pared 7 bases from V and 3 bases from J, leaving 19 bases between. Germline V CDR1 and CDR2: SNHLY, FYNNEI. CDR3: CASTLGGPGGKNIQYF. DNA of the CDR3: TGTGCCAGCACCCTGGGAGGTCCAGGGGGCAAAAACATTCAGTACTTC.